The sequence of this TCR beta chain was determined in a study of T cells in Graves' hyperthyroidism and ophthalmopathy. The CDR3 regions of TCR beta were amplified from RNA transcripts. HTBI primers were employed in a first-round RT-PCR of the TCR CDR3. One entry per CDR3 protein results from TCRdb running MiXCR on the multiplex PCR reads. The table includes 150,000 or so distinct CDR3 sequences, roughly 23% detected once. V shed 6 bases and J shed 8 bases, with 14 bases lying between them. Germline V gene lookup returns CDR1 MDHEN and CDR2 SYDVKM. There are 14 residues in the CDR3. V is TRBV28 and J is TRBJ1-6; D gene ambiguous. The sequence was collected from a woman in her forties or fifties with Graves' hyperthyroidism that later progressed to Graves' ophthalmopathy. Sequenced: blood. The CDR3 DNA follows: TGTGCCAGCAGGAGGCATGCATTTGATTCACCCCTCCACTTT. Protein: CASRRHAFDSPLHF.